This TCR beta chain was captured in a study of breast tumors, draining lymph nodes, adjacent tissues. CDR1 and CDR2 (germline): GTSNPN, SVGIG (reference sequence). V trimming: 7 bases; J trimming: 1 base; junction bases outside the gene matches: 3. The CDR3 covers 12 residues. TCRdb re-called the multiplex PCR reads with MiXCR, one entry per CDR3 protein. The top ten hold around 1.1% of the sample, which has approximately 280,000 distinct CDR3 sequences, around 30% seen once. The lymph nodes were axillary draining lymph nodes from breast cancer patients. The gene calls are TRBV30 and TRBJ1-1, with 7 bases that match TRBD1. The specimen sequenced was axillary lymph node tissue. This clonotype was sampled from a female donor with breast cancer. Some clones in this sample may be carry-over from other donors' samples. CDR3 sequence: CAFYRGNTEAFF. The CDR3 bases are TGTGCCTTCTACAGGGGGAACACTGAAGCTTTCTTT.